The 23 T cell receptor beta chains below were found in one sample sequenced in a study of T-cell reconstitution after alpha-beta-depleted transplantation in children. For TCRbeta, the library was prepared with unique molecular identifiers. A single record per CDR3 protein comes from TCRdb applying MiXCR to the PCR reads. The profile covers about 640,000 distinct CDR3 sequences, with about 15% appearing a single time and approximately 1% taken by the ten largest. The source was PBMCs from the stem cell graft donor, collected from the stem cell graft. The origin of the receptors is a human donor who donated a stem cell graft to a child with acute myeloid leukemia.

The table lists this clonotype with many counts. The V call is TRBV29-1, the J call TRBJ2-5; the D gene could be TRBD1 or TRBD2 (5 bases each). In germline, CDR1 is SQVTM, CDR2 ANQGSEA. This CDR3 comprises 13 residues. The V gene lost 4 bases and the J gene lost 6 bases, with 15 bases spanning the gap. The CDR3 reads CSVVSRETKTQYF. The CDR3 DNA reads TGCAGCGTTGTCAGCAGGGAGACTAAGACCCAGTACTTC.

The rearrangement joins TRBV9 to TRBJ2-7; D gene ambiguous. The germline CDR1 and CDR2 sequences are SGDLS and YYNGEE. This CDR3 is 12 amino acids long. Trimming left V 4 bases short and J 2 bases short, with 7 bases between. The DNA for the CDR3 is TGTGCCAGCAGCCCGCGAGCCTACGAGCAGTACTTC. Translation: CASSPRAYEQYF.

Only one count was recorded for this clonotype. The V gene is TRBV29-1, the J gene TRBJ2-3; 13 bases fit TRBD2. CDR3 length: 17 amino acids. Germline V gives CDR1 SQVTM, CDR2 ANQGSEA. The CDR3 DNA reads as TGCAGAGTTATCGGACTAGCGGGGGTCCTTAGCACAGATACGCAGTATTTT. This encodes CRVIGLAGVLSTDTQYF.

This clonotype was observed a few times. V gene TRBV6-5 combines with J gene TRBJ2-1, with 11 bases aligning to TRBD2. Germline assignment: CDR1 MNHEY and CDR2 SVGAGI. The V segment lost 3 bases and the J segment 6 bases; nucleotides outside the gene matches: 4. CDR3 size: 15 residues. Here the CDR3 DNA reads TGTGCCAGCAGTTATCTAGCGGGGGGTCCCAATGAGCAGTTCTTC. Translating it yields CASSYLAGGPNEQFF.

This clonotype was detected many times. The chain combines TRBV12-3 or TRBV12-4 with TRBJ1-5; unclear D gene. V was trimmed by 5 bases and J by 9 bases, leaving 11 bases between them. This CDR3 has 12 residues. The CDR3, as DNA: TGTGCCAGCAGTCCCGGCGTGCCGCCCCAGCATTTT. Translation gives CASSPGVPPQHF.

This chain links TRBV27 with TRBJ2-1, with D tentatively TRBD1 (6 bases). This CDR3 contains 14 residues. CDR1 MNHEY and CDR2 SMNVEV come from the germline V gene (reference sequence). Deletions cut 5 bases from V and 10 bases from J, with 18 bases between. The CDR3 region is CASSTNTFGTEQFF. The CDR3 region has the DNA TGTGCCAGCAGTACAAACACCTTCGGGACAGAGCAGTTCTTC.

The genes are TRBV7-2 and TRBJ1-4, with 7 positions matching TRBD1. CDR3 size: 15 residues. The V and J ends lost 1 base and 3 bases, in that order; junction bases with no gene match: 2. Germline values: CDR1 SGHTA, CDR2 FQGNSA. The CDR3 DNA reads as TGTGCCAGCAGCTTAGATGGGACAGCTAATGAAAAACTGTTTTTT. It yields the protein CASSLDGTANEKLFF.

This rearrangement joins TRBV7-2 to TRBJ1-3, with D perhaps TRBD1 (6 bases). Germline V lookup: CDR1 SGHTA, CDR2 FQGNSA. The V end was cut by 0 bases, the J end by 6 bases, with 9 bases between. The CDR3 covers 14 residues. The CDR3 loop is CASSLAGGENTIYF. CDR3 nucleotide sequence: TGTGCCAGCAGCTTAGCAGGGGGAGAAAACACCATATATTTT.

This clonotype was counted at least ten times. The chain uses TRBV12-3 or TRBV12-4 and TRBJ2-7; 7 bases are a match to TRBD1. The CDR3 is made up of 14 amino acids. Trimming at V came to 4 bases and at J to 3 bases, leaving 6 bases not matched to a gene. The CDR3 nucleotides are TGTGCCAGCAGTTCCTACGACAGGGTCTACGAGCAGTACTTC. Protein: CASSSYDRVYEQYF.

The gene calls are TRBV7-3 and TRBJ1-1; TRBD1 agrees at 7 bases. The ends lost 4 bases at V and 1 base at J; junction bases unmatched: 6. The V gene's germline CDR1 is SGHTA and CDR2 FQGTGA. This CDR3 region has 15 residues. The CDR3 here is CASSSQGGANTEAFF. CDR3 DNA sequence: TGTGCCAGCAGCTCCCAGGGGGGCGCGAACACTGAAGCTTTCTTT.

The chain couples TRBV12-3 or TRBV12-4 to TRBJ1-1, with 8 bases lining up with TRBD1. The CDR3 spans 19 residues. V shed 2 bases and J 2 bases; nucleotides not matched to a gene: 16. CDR3 protein: CASSLIARGPESPNTEAFF. In DNA form, the CDR3 reads TGTGCCAGCAGTTTAATCGCCAGGGGGCCAGAGTCACCCAACACTGAAGCTTTCTTT.

As regards this clonotype: This may arise from a read error, as a much more abundant clone is one base away. The rearrangement joins TRBV12-3 or TRBV12-4 to TRBJ2-7, with D perhaps matching TRBD1 or TRBD2 (6 bases each). The CDR3 spans 15 residues. Trimming removed 6 bases at V and 7 bases at J, with 22 bases between. The CDR3 region has the DNA TGTGCCAGCAGACTCGGGGGCAGCTCCTACAATGAGCAGTACTTC. Protein sequence: CASRLGGSSYNEQYF.

The CDR3 nucleotides read TGTGCCAGCACCGACACAAACTCCTACGAGCAGTACTTC. It specifies CASTDTNSYEQYF. The J gene is TRBJ2-7, the V gene TRBV7-9; no firm D call. Trimming pared 7 bases from V and 0 bases from J, leaving 10 bases between. Germline V lookup: CDR1 SEHNR, CDR2 FQNEAQ (reference sequence). The CDR3 covers 13 residues.

This clonotype was counted many times. V gene TRBV5-1 combines with J gene TRBJ2-2, with no clear D. The CDR3 consists of 16 residues. V was shortened by 1 base and J by 1 base, with 11 bases between the two germline ends. Germline CDR1 SGHRS, CDR2 YFSETQ. CDR3 residues: CASSLSLLGNTGELFF. DNA for the CDR3: TGCGCCAGCAGCTTGTCTTTACTGGGGAACACCGGGGAGCTGTTTTTT.

The genes are TRBV7-9 and TRBJ1-5; no clear D gene. The CDR3 covers 16 residues. Trimming took 1 base from V and 2 from J, leaving 12 bases between them. CDR1 and CDR2 (germline): SEHNR, FQNEAQ (reference sequence). The CDR3 DNA follows: TGTGCCAGCAGCTTAGTTGGCGGCCCCGGCAATCAGCCCCAGCATTTT. This sequence encodes CASSLVGGPGNQPQHF.

This clonotype was seen many times. The chain couples TRBV5-1 to TRBJ1-2; perhaps TRBD1 as D (5 bases). V was shortened by 3 bases and J by 6 bases, with 18 bases between the two germline ends. This CDR3 contains 15 residues. CDR1 and CDR2 (germline): SGHRS, YFSETQ. The CDR3 region has the DNA TGCGCCAGCAGCTATAGGGGTTCGCGGGAGGATGGCTACACCTTC. This translates into CASSYRGSREDGYTF.

This rearrangement joins TRBV11-2 to TRBJ2-7, with 7 bases fitting TRBD1. V shed 5 bases, J shed 0 bases, and the junction held 7 bases outside the gene matches. CDR3 length: 15 amino acids. Germline values: CDR1 SGHAT, CDR2 FQNNGV. The CDR3 protein is CASSASTGSSYEQYF. The DNA for the CDR3 is TGTGCCAGCAGCGCCTCGACAGGGAGCTCCTACGAGCAGTACTTC.

This clonotype came up many times. The rearrangement uses TRBV20-1 and TRBJ1-1; D not resolved. Germline lookup yields CDR1 DFQATT and CDR2 SNEGSKA (reference sequence). The ends were cut back, 3 bases at V and 10 bases at J, with 15 bases in the middle. CDR3 length: 12 amino acids. The CDR3 bases are TGCAGTGCTAGGGTAGGACGGGATCCAGCTTTCTTT. Its protein is CSARVGRDPAFF.

This clonotype has at least ten counts. The chain carries TRBV10-3 and TRBJ2-5; 12 nucleotides match TRBD2. The CDR3 has 14 amino acids. V was clipped by 8 bases and J by 5 bases; unmatched bases: 6. Per the germline V gene, CDR1 is ENHRY and CDR2 is SYGVKD. CDR3 amino acids: CAIAAGTSGETQYF. CDR3 DNA sequence: TGTGCCATCGCCGCCGGGACTAGCGGGGAGACCCAGTACTTC.

The chain carries TRBV7-2 and TRBJ2-1, with D perhaps TRBD2 (7 bases). CDR1 SGHTA and CDR2 FQGNSA come from the germline V gene. V lost 4 bases and J lost 7, with 14 bases in between. The CDR3 runs 14 residues. The CDR3 here is CASSSTGGSNEQFF. The CDR3 DNA is TGTGCCAGCAGCTCGACGGGGGGCTCGAATGAGCAGTTCTTC. Filled out from reference TRBV7-2 and TRBJ2-1, the complete variable domain reads GAGVSQSPSNKVTEKGKDVELRCDPISGHTALYWYRQSLGQGLEFLIYFQGNSAPDKSGLPSDRFSAERTGGSVSTLTIQRTQQEDSAVYLCASSSTGGSNEQFFGPGTRLTVL.

V and J are TRBV7-2 and TRBJ2-3, with 12 positions matching TRBD2. Trimming took 3 bases from V and 4 from J; bases not matched to a gene: 2. This CDR3 is built from 15 residues. From germline, CDR1 is SGHTA and CDR2 FQGNSA. The CDR3 region is CASSFSSGGADTQYF. CDR3 sequence (DNA): TGTGCCAGCAGCTTCTCTAGCGGGGGGGCAGATACGCAGTATTTT.

In nucleotides, the CDR3 is TGTGCCAGCAGCTTCCGGCGGGATTCACCCCTCCACTTT. It is translated as CASSFRRDSPLHF. This rearrangement joins TRBV11-2 to TRBJ1-6; D unclear. The ends were cut back, 3 bases at V and 8 bases at J, with 8 bases in the middle. From germline, CDR1 is SGHAT and CDR2 FQNNGV. This CDR3 is 13 amino acids long.

V usage is TRBV24-1 and J usage is TRBJ1-5; D not resolved. This CDR3 has 14 amino acids. The V gene lost 4 bases and the J gene lost 4 bases, with 10 bases spanning the gap. CDR1 and CDR2 from the germline V gene are KGHDR and SFDVKD. The chain's CDR3 is CATSEGGYNQPQHF. The CDR3 DNA reads as TGTGCCACCAGTGAGGGTGGGTATAATCAGCCCCAGCATTTT.